The next 7 T cell receptor beta chains were all read from a single sample in a study of T-cell memory formation after mild COVID-19. MiXCR, run by TCRdb on the 5' RACE reads, gives a single entry per CDR3 protein. The table shows roughly 600,000 distinct CDR3 sequences, with more than 15% occurring only once. Sequences were obtained from PBMCs or a T cell subset sorted from them (not recorded which). The receptors were gathered from an adult woman who had mild COVID-19 (a few samples of this study predate the infection). Cell type and time point are not known.

V usage is TRBV20-1 and J usage is TRBJ2-3, with D possibly matching TRBD2 (6 bases). This CDR3 is 14 amino acids long. V dropped 5 bases and J dropped 0 bases, with 12 bases sitting between them. In germline, CDR1 is DFQATT, CDR2 SNEGSKA (reference sequence). The CDR3 DNA reads as TGCAGTGCTTCACTGGGGGGAAGCACAGATACGCAGTATTTT. Amino acids: CSASLGGSTDTQYF.

This clonotype was seen only a few times. V gene TRBV6-5 combines with J gene TRBJ2-1, with D maybe TRBD1 (7 bases). There are 15 residues in the CDR3. Germline CDR1 MNHEY, CDR2 SVGAGI. V was cut by 6 bases and J by 9 bases, with 21 bases left in between. CDR3 DNA sequence: TGTGCCAGCAGCGGGGGACGACAGGGAGTGGCTGAGCAGTTCTTC. Translated: CASSGGRQGVAEQFF.

The chain uses TRBV5-1 and TRBJ2-7; a possible D gene is TRBD2 (6 bases). This CDR3 region has 15 residues. Germline loops: CDR1 SGHRS, CDR2 YFSETQ. V dropped 5 bases and J dropped 1 base, with 16 bases sitting between them. The CDR3 coding sequence is TGCGCCAGCAGATCGCTAGCGAGCAGATCCTACGAGCAGTACTTC. It specifies CASRSLASRSYEQYF.

This clonotype has a handful of counts. The chain couples TRBV27 to TRBJ2-7; tentative D call: TRBD1 (6 bases). The CDR3 extends over 14 amino acids. Trimming stripped 3 bases from V and 4 bases from J, with 13 bases between. CDR1 is MNHEY, CDR2 SMNVEV, per germline (reference sequence). The CDR3 loop reads CASSFAQGLYEQYF. The CDR3 nucleotides are TGTGCCAGCAGTTTCGCGCAGGGGTTGTACGAGCAGTACTTC.

This clonotype was observed a handful of times. The chain has TRBV20-1 and TRBJ2-3, with TRBD1 as a possible D gene (5 bases). CDR3 size: 17 residues. V was trimmed by 0 bases and J by 5 bases, leaving 21 bases between them. Germline V gives CDR1 DFQATT, CDR2 SNEGSKA (reference sequence). The CDR3 region is CSARDLGKASQGDTQYF. In DNA, the CDR3 is TGCAGTGCTAGAGATTTGGGTAAAGCGAGTCAGGGAGATACGCAGTATTTT.

This clonotype has only a few counts. The V and J genes are TRBV24-1 and TRBJ2-1; 12 nucleotides agree with TRBD2. The CDR3 has 15 amino acids. Unmatched junction bases numbered 3, after V lost 4 bases and J lost 6 bases. The germline CDR1 and CDR2 sequences are KGHDR and SFDVKD. The CDR3: CATSEGLAGPNEQFF. In DNA, the CDR3 is TGTGCCACCAGTGAAGGACTAGCGGGGCCCAATGAGCAGTTCTTC.

This clonotype was seen only a few times. The rearrangement links TRBV7-9 to TRBJ1-1; a possible D gene is TRBD1 (5 bases). The CDR3 consists of 15 residues. Trimming stripped 4 bases from V and 10 bases from J, with 22 bases between. Germline assignment: CDR1 SEHNR and CDR2 FQNEAQ (reference sequence). The CDR3 region is CASSSLGPASIRAFF. CDR3 coding DNA: TGTGCCAGCAGCTCCCTGGGACCGGCCTCGATACGAGCTTTCTTT.